The 20 T cell receptor beta chains given below trace back to one sample, sequenced in a study of immune evolution from preneoplasia to lung adenocarcinoma. Profiled with immunoSEQ multiplex PCR; TCRdb holds only in-frame clones, not every one. The table includes about 3,800 clones, over 70% detected once. The sequenced sample consisted of FFPE adjacent normal lung tissue. These receptors were obtained from a person aged 65 to 85 with lung adenocarcinoma.

The chain is built from TRBV5-8 and TRBJ2-7; TRBD2 agrees at 9 bases. CDR1 SGHTS and CDR2 YDEGEE come from the germline V gene. The CDR3 contains 13 residues. The trim removed 5 bases at V and 6 bases at J, leaving 6 bases unmatched. The CDR3 here is CASRSGLATEQYF. As DNA, the CDR3 is TGTGCCAGCAGATCGGGACTAGCTACCGAGCAGTACTTC. The variable domain in full, completed from reference TRBV5-8 and TRBJ2-7, reads EAGVTQSPTHLIKTRGQQATLRCSPISGHTSVYWYQQALGLGLQFLLWYDEGEERNRGNFPPRFSGRQFPNYSSELNVNALELEDSALYLCASRSGLATEQYFGPGTRLTVT.

The gene calls are TRBV19 and TRBJ2-7; 9 nucleotides match TRBD2. The CDR3 is made up of 15 amino acids. V shed 4 bases and J 0 bases; nucleotides not matched to a gene: 4. CDR1 and CDR2 from the germline V gene are LNHDA and SQIVND (reference sequence). DNA of the CDR3: TGTGCCAGTAGTACCGTAGCGGGGGACTCCTACGAGCAGTACTTC. Amino acid sequence: CASSTVAGDSYEQYF.

V is TRBV19 and J is TRBJ2-2; D is undetermined. CDR1 LNHDA and CDR2 SQIVND come from the germline V gene (reference sequence). The CDR3 sequence is 12 residues long. The V gene lost 3 bases and the J gene lost 1 base, with 0 bases spanning the gap. The CDR3 region is CASSMNTGELFF. The DNA of the CDR3 is TGTGCCAGTAGTATGAACACCGGGGAGCTGTTTTTT.

The rearrangement uses TRBV7-2 and TRBJ2-7, with TRBD2 matching 10 bases. V lost 5 bases and J lost 1; bases outside the gene matches: 11. CDR1 is SGHTA, CDR2 FQGNSA, per germline. The CDR3 sequence is 17 residues long. The CDR3 DNA reads as TGTGCCAGCAGCGGTGGACTAGCGGACAGTAGGTCCTACGAGCAGTACTTC. Amino acids: CASSGGLADSRSYEQYF.

In DNA form, the CDR3 reads TGTGCCAGCTCACCACCGGGCAGGGGTGACTACGAGCAGTACTTC. It codes for CASSPPGRGDYEQYF. V gene TRBV18 combines with J gene TRBJ2-7; D is perhaps TRBD1 (6 bases). CDR3 size: 15 residues. V was shortened by 0 bases and J by 3 bases, with 12 bases between the two germline ends. Germline V gene data show CDR1 as KGHSH and CDR2 as LQKENI. The entire variable domain, with the rest obtained from reference TRBV18 and TRBJ2-7, is as follows: NAGVMQNPRHLVRRRGQEARLRCSPMKGHSHVYWYRQLPEEGLKFMVYLQKENIIDESGMPKERFSAEFPKEGPSILRIQQVVRGDSAAYFCASSPPGRGDYEQYFGPGTRLTVT.

The chain carries TRBV18 and TRBJ2-7, with D possibly being TRBD2 (6 bases). The CDR3 covers 15 residues. The V gene lost 4 bases and the J gene lost 3 bases, with 16 bases spanning the gap. In germline, CDR1 is KGHSH, CDR2 LQKENI. CDR3: CASSHGTPTDYEQYF. The CDR3 region has the DNA TGTGCCAGCTCACACGGGACTCCGACCGACTACGAGCAGTACTTC.

The genes are TRBV25-1 and TRBJ1-5, with a possible D match to TRBD1 (5 bases). This CDR3 is 14 amino acids long. Germline CDR1 reads MGHDK; CDR2 reads SYGVNS. The CDR3 loop is CAPMERGSNQPQHF. The CDR3, as DNA: TGTGCTCCCATGGAAAGGGGTAGCAATCAGCCCCAGCATTTT. The full variable domain, with the rest looked up from reference TRBV25-1 and TRBJ1-5, is EADIYQTPRYLVIGTGKKITLECSQTMGHDKMYWYQQDPGMELHLIHYSYGVNSTEKGDLSSESTVSRIRTEHFPLTLESARPSHTSQYLCAPMERGSNQPQHFGDGTRLSIL.

The chain combines TRBV5-8 with TRBJ2-7; 11 nucleotides line up with TRBD2. V shed 3 bases, J shed 5 bases, and the junction held 7 bases outside the gene matches. CDR3 length: 15 residues. From germline, CDR1 is SGHTS and CDR2 YDEGEE. The CDR3 bases are TGTGCCAGCAGCTCCCCAATAGCGGGAGGGGACGAGCAGTACTTC. Encoded protein: CASSSPIAGGDEQYF.

This clone was recorded a few times. This chain connects TRBV11-2 to TRBJ2-7; no firm D call. V lost 2 bases and J 3 bases, leaving 11 bases between the germline ends. Germline loops: CDR1 SGHAT, CDR2 FQNNGV. This CDR3 has 14 residues. CDR3 in DNA: TGTGCCAGCAGCTTAACAGATACGGGCTACGAGCAGTACTTC. Encoded protein: CASSLTDTGYEQYF.

The CDR3 here is CASSEGAGRQPQHF. The CDR3 DNA sequence: TGTGCCAGCAGTGAAGGGGCAGGGAGGCAGCCCCAGCATTTT. This chain joins TRBV2 and TRBJ1-5, with a weak D call TRBD1 (5 bases). The V end lost 1 base, the J end lost 7 bases, and 11 bases lay between the germline ends. Germline V CDR1 and CDR2: SNHLY, FYNNEI. The CDR3 is 14 residues long.

This clone was found a few times. The CDR3 DNA follows: TGCGCCAGCAGCGCAGGACAGGGTAATGAAAAACTGTTTTTT. This gives the protein CASSAGQGNEKLFF. The genes are TRBV5-1 and TRBJ1-4; 8 nucleotides agree with TRBD1. V shed 4 bases and J 4 bases; nucleotides not matched to a gene: 3. The CDR3 totals 14 residues. Germline V gene data show CDR1 as SGHRS and CDR2 as YFSETQ.

The chain has TRBV2 and TRBJ2-7; 12 bases agree with TRBD2. The germline V gene has CDR1 SNHLY and CDR2 FYNNEI. The CDR3 loop spans 15 amino acids. Trimming at V came to 7 bases and at J to 7 bases, leaving 11 bases not matched to a gene. CDR3 region: CASTLLAGGFGEQYF. The CDR3, as DNA: TGTGCCAGCACTTTACTAGCGGGAGGCTTTGGTGAGCAGTACTTC.

This rearrangement joins TRBV7-9 to TRBJ1-3; TRBD1 matches at 7 bases. The CDR3 length is 16 residues. The ends lost 5 bases at V and 3 bases at J; junction bases unmatched: 10. Germline CDR1 SEHNR, CDR2 FQNEAQ (reference sequence). The DNA of the CDR3 is TGTGCCAGCAGCCCCCCGGGACAGCCCTTTGGAAACACCATATATTTT. It specifies CASSPPGQPFGNTIYF.

The V and J genes are TRBV12-5 and TRBJ1-5, with D maybe TRBD1 (5 bases). V lost 2 bases and J lost 1, with 9 bases in between. CDR3 length equals 15 residues. Germline-derived CDR1 and CDR2 are LGHNT and FRNRAP. This CDR3 is CASGLWGTSNQPQHF. The CDR3 DNA follows: TGTGCTAGTGGTTTGTGGGGCACAAGCAATCAGCCCCAGCATTTT.

V and J are TRBV6-5 and TRBJ2-5; D possibly uses TRBD1 or TRBD2 (5 bases each). Trimming removed 0 bases at V and 5 bases at J, with 7 bases between. Germline lookup yields CDR1 MNHEY and CDR2 SVGAGI. The CDR3 length is 13 residues. CDR3 loop: CASSYSWGETQYF. The CDR3 DNA sequence: TGTGCCAGCAGTTACTCATGGGGGGAGACCCAGTACTTC.

CDR3 nucleotides: TGTGCCAGCAGCTTATACGGGAGCAGTGGCTACACCTTC. It is translated as CASSLYGSSGYTF. V gene TRBV11-3 combines with J gene TRBJ1-2; D ambiguous. Trimming cost V 2 bases and J 7 bases, with 11 bases left between them. CDR1 and CDR2 from the germline V gene are SGHNT and YENEEA. This CDR3 is built from 13 residues.

J is TRBJ2-1 and V is TRBV18; TRBD1 is a possible D gene (5 bases). The CDR3 is made up of 16 amino acids. Germline V gene data show CDR1 as KGHSH and CDR2 as LQKENI. V dropped 3 bases and J dropped 4 bases, with 16 bases sitting between them. CDR3 sequence (DNA): TGTGCCAGCTCACCGACTCAGGGTATTCAATACAATGAGCAGTTCTTC. Translated: CASSPTQGIQYNEQFF.

This chain joins TRBV28 and TRBJ1-2; D is ambiguous. CDR3 length: 14 residues. The germline CDR1 and CDR2 sequences are MDHEN and SYDVKM. V lost 8 bases to trimming and J lost 2 bases, with 15 bases between them. The CDR3 coding sequence is TGTGCCAGCCGCACTTTCCCAGAGAACTATGGCTACACCTTC. It specifies CASRTFPENYGYTF.

This clone has more than one count but fewer than ten. The J gene is TRBJ1-1, the V gene TRBV9, with D uncertain. The CDR3 contains 12 residues. Germline CDR1 reads SGDLS; CDR2 reads YYNGEE. V lost 4 bases, J lost 6 bases, and 10 bases lay in between. CDR3 region: CASSQMGSEAFF. CDR3 nucleotide sequence: TGTGCCAGCAGCCAGATGGGCTCTGAAGCTTTCTTT. Variable domain in full (rest from reference TRBV9 and TRBJ1-1): DSGVTQTPKHLITATGQRVTLRCSPRSGDLSVYWYQQSLDQGLQFLIQYYNGEERAKGNILERFSAQQFPDLHSELNLSSLELGDSALYFCASSQMGSEAFFGQGTRLTVV.

The gene calls are TRBV4-1 and TRBJ2-1, with 8 bases matching TRBD2. This CDR3 has 16 amino acids. The J segment lost 0 bases and the V segment lost 3 bases, leaving 4 bases of the junction unmatched. Germline values: CDR1 MGHRA, CDR2 YSYEKL. The CDR3 DNA reads TGCGCCAGCAGCCAGTCGAGCGGGAGCTCCTACAATGAGCAGTTCTTC. This gives the protein CASSQSSGSSYNEQFF.